This T cell receptor beta chain was retrieved from a study of T-cell memory formation after mild COVID-19. TCRdb called the 5' RACE reads again in MiXCR, with one record for every CDR3 protein. The sample lists approximately 65,000 distinct CDR3 sequences, around 15% occurring once. The germline V gene has CDR1 SGHDT and CDR2 YYEEEE. The CDR3 contains 12 residues. Trimming removed 1 base at V and 6 bases at J, with 6 bases between. This clonotype was observed a handful of times. The receptor's source is an adult woman who had mild COVID-19 (a few samples of this study predate the infection). Cell type and time point are not known. The sequenced sample was PBMCs or a T cell subset sorted from them (not recorded which). V is TRBV5-6 and J is TRBJ2-3; D unclear. The CDR3 is CASSLLADTQYF. The CDR3 DNA sequence: TGTGCCAGCAGCTTGTTGGCTGATACGCAGTATTTT. Filled out from reference TRBV5-6 and TRBJ2-3, the complete variable domain reads DAGVTQSPTHLIKTRGQQVTLRCSPKSGHDTVSWYQQALGQGPQFIFQYYEEEERQRGNFPDRFSGHQFPNYSSELNVNALLLGDSALYLCASSLLADTQYFGPGTRLTVL.